Below, 23 T cell receptor beta chains from the same sample are listed, as sequenced in a study of OX40 agonist ivuxolimab in advanced cancers. Libraries were built with the immunoSEQ multiplex PCR assay. TCRdb carries this immuneACCESS record with in-frame sequences only. Its versions omit some clonotypes, under half of them owing to an unresolved V gene in the studies checked, with the rest unexplained. The sample yields more than 95,000 clones; roughly 90% were counted once. The ten top clones hold 0.79% of the sample. This specimen was CD4+ or CD8+ T cells sorted from blood, taken in a trial of the OX40 agonist ivuxolimab. The receptors were gathered from an adult with an advanced solid tumor such as melanoma, head and neck, liver or kidney cancer.

V usage is TRBV7-9 and J usage is TRBJ1-5; D call uncertain. Per germline, CDR1 SEHNR and CDR2 FQNEAQ (reference sequence). The V and J ends lost 2 bases and 6 bases respectively, with 5 bases between them. CDR3 size: 12 residues. The CDR3 DNA reads as TGTGCCAGCAGCTTATTGAGTCAGCCCCAGCATTTT. Residues: CASSLLSQPQHF.

The chain has TRBV21-1 and TRBJ1-4; the listed D gene, TRBD1, was not tested against the DNA. TRBV21-1 has pseudogene status. The CDR3 loop spans 14 amino acids. DNA for the CDR3: TGTGCCAGCAGCAGGACAGGGGGCGGCGGAAAACTGTTTTTT. Its translation is CASSRTGGGGKLFF.

The gene calls are TRBV11-2 and TRBJ2-6, with TRBD1 identical over 12 bases. With V trimmed by 5 bases and J by 4 bases, 9 bases remained unmatched. Germline CDR1 SGHAT, CDR2 FQNNGV. The CDR3 covers 18 residues. The CDR3 loop reads CASSRLGQGAGGANVLTF. CDR3 DNA sequence: TGTGCCAGCAGCCGCCTGGGACAGGGGGCGGGGGGGGCCAACGTCCTGACTTTC.

The chain combines TRBV30 with TRBJ2-5, with 7 bases identical to TRBD1. This CDR3 has 15 residues. V lost 3 bases to trimming and J lost 5 bases; unmatched junction nucleotides: 12. Per germline, CDR1 GTSNPN and CDR2 SVGIG (reference sequence). CDR3 in amino acids: CAWSAVYGGQETQYF. CDR3 nucleotide sequence: TGTGCCTGGAGCGCCGTTTATGGGGGACAGGAGACCCAGTACTTC.

The chain has TRBV30 and TRBJ1-6; D is uncertain. Germline assignment: CDR1 GTSNPN and CDR2 SVGIG (reference sequence). The CDR3 has 14 residues. With 2 bases removed from V and 6 bases from J, the gap between germline ends came to 11 bases. The CDR3 protein is CAWSSLTSNSPLHF. In nucleotides, the CDR3 is TGTGCCTGGAGTTCGTTGACATCTAATTCACCCCTCCACTTT.

The J gene is TRBJ1-1, the V gene TRBV11-3, with 9 positions matching TRBD1. The CDR3 length is 15 residues. Germline CDR1 SGHNT, CDR2 YENEEA. J was trimmed by 1 base and V by 4 bases; bases with no gene match: 4. CDR3 loop: CASSSQGAGNTEAFF. In DNA, the CDR3 is TGTGCCAGCAGCTCACAGGGGGCGGGGAACACTGAAGCTTTCTTT.

The genes are TRBV7-8 and TRBJ1-1; TRBD1 matches 7 bases. The V segment lost 5 bases and the J segment 2 bases; nucleotides outside the gene matches: 11. The CDR3 has 16 residues. CDR1 and CDR2 from the germline V gene are SGHVS and FQNEAQ. In nucleotides, the CDR3 is TGTGCCAGCAGCCCATCCTCCGGGACAGCTAACACTGAAGCTTTCTTT. It is translated as CASSPSSGTANTEAFF.

Here the CDR3 reads CASRRAQVSSYEQYF. CDR3 in DNA: TGTGCCAGCAGACGCGCACAGGTGAGCTCCTACGAGCAGTACTTC. The J gene is TRBJ2-7, the V gene TRBV27, with TRBD1 as a possible D gene (5 bases). The germline V gene encodes CDR1 MNHEY and CDR2 SMNVEV (reference sequence). With 6 bases removed from V and 0 bases from J, the gap between germline ends came to 15 bases. This CDR3 has 15 amino acids.

This rearrangement joins TRBV6-5 to TRBJ1-3; D is ambiguous. V gave up 2 bases and J gave up 2 bases, with 10 bases separating them. This CDR3 is 15 amino acids long. CDR1 is MNHEY, CDR2 SVGAGI, per germline. CDR3 sequence (DNA): TGTGCCAGCAGTTACGAGGAGGGAACTGGAAACACCATATATTTT. This encodes CASSYEEGTGNTIYF.

The V gene is TRBV18, the J gene TRBJ2-1, with 7 bases identical to TRBD2. The germline CDR1 and CDR2 sequences are KGHSH and LQKENI. The CDR3 sequence is 14 residues long. V lost 3 bases to trimming and J lost 8 bases; unmatched junction nucleotides: 7. CDR3 coding DNA: TGTGCCAGCTCACCCCAGAGCGGGGCGTATGAGCAGTTCTTC. Its protein is CASSPQSGAYEQFF.

This chain uses TRBV4-1 with TRBJ2-5; the D call may be TRBD1 or TRBD2 (5 bases each). Germline CDR1 reads MGHRA; CDR2 reads YSYEKL. The CDR3 has 14 residues. Trimming stripped 1 base from V and 5 bases from J, with 11 bases between. Here the CDR3 reads CASSQVGVGETQYF. DNA for the CDR3: TGCGCCAGCAGCCAAGTGGGGGTTGGGGAGACCCAGTACTTC.

This chain joins TRBV30 and TRBJ1-1, with D possibly being TRBD1 (6 bases). The germline V gene encodes CDR1 GTSNPN and CDR2 SVGIG (reference sequence). Trimming shortened V by 1 base and J by 6 bases, and 9 bases separated the two germline ends. This CDR3 contains 12 residues. CDR3 in amino acids: CAWSGGGPEAFF. In DNA, the CDR3 is TGTGCCTGGAGTGGAGGGGGGCCTGAAGCTTTCTTT.

The chain couples TRBV5-4 to TRBJ2-1, with TRBD2 matching over 8 bases. From germline, CDR1 is SGHNT and CDR2 YYREEE (reference sequence). V lost 4 bases to trimming and J lost 10 bases; unmatched junction nucleotides: 13. The CDR3 runs 15 residues. The CDR3 loop reads CASSPGTSLVGEQFF. The CDR3 bases are TGTGCCAGCAGCCCAGGGACTAGTTTAGTCGGGGAGCAGTTCTTC.

This chain uses TRBV20-1 with TRBJ1-1, with unresolved D. From germline, CDR1 is DFQATT and CDR2 SNEGSKA (reference sequence). Trimming shortened V by 2 bases and J by 1 base, and 2 bases separated the two germline ends. The CDR3 runs 11 residues. The CDR3 nucleotides read TGCAGTGCTAGACAGAACACTGAAGCTTTCTTT. Protein sequence: CSARQNTEAFF.

This chain joins TRBV21-1 and TRBJ1-2; TRBD1, the table's D call, was not compared with the DNA. TRBV21-1 counts as a pseudogene. The CDR3 is made up of 14 amino acids. In DNA form, the CDR3 reads TGTGCCAGCAGCTCTCTAGACAGGGTATATGGCTACACCTTC. It codes for CASSSLDRVYGYTF.

The J gene is TRBJ1-5, the V gene TRBV5-1; the D gene is possibly TRBD1 (5 bases). V lost 0 bases and J lost 7, with 14 bases in between. Germline V gene sequence: CDR1 SGHRS, CDR2 YFSETQ. The CDR3 totals 15 residues. For the CDR3, the DNA is TGCGCCAGCAGCTTGGACGGGGGAAGAGAGCAGCCCCAGCATTTT. Its translation is CASSLDGGREQPQHF.

In this sample, this clone turned up once. The chain recombines TRBV18 with TRBJ2-2, with 8 bases lining up with TRBD1. V was clipped by 0 bases and J by 2 bases; unmatched bases: 5. Germline-derived CDR1 and CDR2 are KGHSH and LQKENI. The CDR3 sequence is 17 residues long. CDR3 sequence: CASSPPLGQGNTGELFF. The CDR3 DNA reads as TGTGCCAGCTCACCACCGCTTGGACAGGGAAACACCGGGGAGCTGTTTTTT.

The chain has TRBV6-5 and TRBJ2-3; 13 positions match TRBD2. CDR1 and CDR2 from the germline V gene are MNHEY and SVGAGI. With 2 bases clipped from V and 9 bases from J, the junction kept 2 bases outside the gene matches. CDR3 length equals 14 residues. CDR3 DNA: TGTGCCAGCAGTTACGGACTAGCGGGGGCGACGCAGTATTTT. Protein: CASSYGLAGATQYF.

The chain is built from TRBV7-8 and TRBJ1-5; D remains ambiguous. CDR1 SGHVS and CDR2 FQNEAQ come from the germline V gene. This CDR3 has 14 amino acids. V was pared by 6 bases and J by 1 base, with 10 bases between. CDR3 bases: TGTGCCAGCAGAAATTCGGCCAGCAATCAGCCCCAGCATTTT. It encodes CASRNSASNQPQHF.

This clone has a single count. CDR3: CASSPTTGTAEAFF. The CDR3 DNA reads as TGTGCCAGCAGCCCCACGACAGGGACTGCTGAAGCTTTCTTT. The rearrangement links TRBV9 to TRBJ1-1; 7 bases are shared with TRBD1. V lost 4 bases, J lost 6 bases, and 9 bases stayed unmatched. This CDR3 has 14 amino acids. Germline-derived CDR1 and CDR2 are SGDLS and YYNGEE.

The rearrangement joins TRBV5-1 to TRBJ1-4, with a tentative D call TRBD1 (6 bases). Looked up from germline, CDR1 is SGHRS and CDR2 is YFSETQ. This CDR3 has 14 residues. Trimming left V 2 bases short and J 7 bases short, with 12 bases between. CDR3 amino acids: CASSFTGSGEKLFF. The CDR3, as DNA: TGCGCCAGCAGCTTTACAGGGTCAGGTGAAAAACTGTTTTTT.

The rearrangement links TRBV18 to TRBJ2-7, with D hard to call. From germline, CDR1 is KGHSH and CDR2 LQKENI. Trimming shortened V by 6 bases and J by 6 bases, and 12 bases separated the two germline ends. The CDR3 sequence is 12 residues long. The CDR3, as DNA: TGTGCCAGCTCCGAACGCGACGGCGAGCAGTACTTC. Translation gives CASSERDGEQYF. The full variable domain, its missing parts supplied by reference TRBV18 and TRBJ2-7, is NAGVMQNPRHLVRRRGQEARLRCSPMKGHSHVYWYRQLPEEGLKFMVYLQKENIIDESGMPKERFSAEFPKEGPSILRIQQVVRGDSAAYFCASSERDGEQYFGPGTRLTVT.

The V and J genes are TRBV19 and TRBJ1-5; 11 bases align to TRBD1. Germline CDR1 is LNHDA and CDR2 is SQIVND (reference sequence). V dropped 3 bases and J dropped 7; count of bases not matched to a gene: 5. The CDR3 contains 15 residues. The CDR3 sequence: CASSMGQGEKQPQHF. The CDR3 DNA follows: TGTGCCAGTAGTATGGGACAGGGGGAAAAACAGCCCCAGCATTTT. The full variable domain, in which reference TRBV19 and TRBJ1-5 provide the parts outside the CDR3, is DGGITQSPKYLFRKEGQNVTLSCEQNLNHDAMYWYRQDPGQGLRLIYYSQIVNDFQKGDIAEGYSVSREKKESFPLTVTSAQKNPTAFYLCASSMGQGEKQPQHFGDGTRLSIL.